This TCR beta chain was captured in a study of cytomegalovirus exposure and HLA in healthy donors. The PCR contained 60 Vbeta and 13 Jbeta primers. Measured with immunoSEQ multiplex PCR; TCRdb has only the in-frame clones, and not every one. The repertoire holds some 200,000 clones, 79% seen once, with roughly 1.4% in the top ten. CDR1 and CDR2 from the germline V gene are SNHLY and FYNNEI. V lost 5 bases and J lost 4; bases outside the gene matches: 6. The CDR3 runs to 14 residues. The chain employs TRBV2 and TRBJ2-7; 9 bases are a match to TRBD1. Sequencing was carried out using PBMCs. The sequence was obtained from a girl between 10 and 17 years old in good health and CMV-seropositive. Written as DNA, the CDR3 is TGTGCCAGCAGTTGGGACAGGGAGGGGTACGAGCAGTACTTC. Translated: CASSWDREGYEQYF.